The T cell receptor beta chain described here comes from a study of CD39 and CD103 CD8 tumor-infiltrating T cells listed by TCRdb under 2018. Study-level background: An HPV-positive HNSCC, an HPV-negative HNSCC, an ovarian cancer and a melanoma patient were represented in the repertoire comparisons shown. TCRbeta CDR3 deep sequencing compared repertoires of CD8 TIL subsets defined by CD103 and CD39 with peripheral memory CD8 T cells.

At the time samples were collected, the patients were not on therapy, although their prior treatments varied from chemotherapy, radiotherapy, surgery and immunotherapy to none at all. Thawed cells were enriched for T lymphocytes with a negative-selection kit, adding EpCAM beads for tumor-infiltrating lymphocytes. For the CD8 TIL subsets, CD3+CD4-CD8+CD45RA- cells were FACS-sorted and divided into DN, SP and DP based on their expression of CD39 and CD103. Tumor specimens were cut into small pieces, digested for 1 h with hyaluronidase, collagenase and DNase, then filtered, enriched over Ficoll and cryopreserved. On a FACSAria II, each population was sorted to around 99% purity, and the resulting cell pellets were frozen for TCR sequencing with no culture step. Study-wide conclusions, independent of this receptor: Compared with DN and SP CD8 TILs and with blood memory CD8 T cells, DP CD8 TILs appeared more oligoclonal, with the top 30 clonotypes covering roughly 50-90%. DP TIL clonotypes were rarely found in blood or uninvolved lymph node, whereas DN TIL clonotypes largely overlapped peripheral memory CD8 repertoires.

From about 10,000 to 100,000 sorted cells per subset, genomic DNA was extracted using the DNeasy Blood and Tissue Kit. The TCRbeta V-J or V-D-J regions were sequenced and mapped through the immunoSEQ service, and coverage above 10x per sample was achieved. Regarding the original processing steps: Only productive rearrangements exported from the immunoSEQ Analyzer platform were analyzed, with clonality assessed on the 500 most abundant clones. Repertoire overlap between populations was quantified with the Morisita-Horn similarity index and the Jaccard index. In more than 5 cancer patients, Morisita-Horn similarity was measured between the TCR repertoires of CD8 T-cell subsets. In TCRdb, the immuneACCESS table is reduced to in-frame sequences with V and J assigned. These tables do not hold every clone; where another copy was compared, an unresolved V gene accounts for under half, and the others remain unexplained. The V and J calls and the clone size are those of that table, but D and trimming were determined from the DNA. The sample includes over 400 clones, with approximately 70% observed a single time. About 45% of the sample comes from the top ten.

A remark on this clone: Its antigen specificity is not known. Base qualities are not provided; no much larger clone lies one nucleotide away.

The sequence was collected from a human donor with head and neck squamous cell carcinoma. The sample taken for sequencing was CD39+ CD103+ CD8+ T cells sorted from the tumor. Read against the paper, the sample's cell subset or site label means: CD103+CD39+ double-positive CD45RA- CD8 T cells.

The DNA is TGTGCCGGCAAAGCGGGGCCCAACACTGAAGCTTTCTTT. This encodes CAGKAGPNTEAFF. This sequence uses TRBV19 and TRBJ1-1; matching of 5 bases hints at TRBD1 as the D gene. The CDR3 starts with the cysteine, ends with the phenylalanine, and has 13 residues. The retained sequence is limited to the CDR3, 39 bases, with the frame set at the first base. V loses 11 bases, J loses 2 bases, and the germline ends lie 15 bases apart. From the germline V gene (reference sequence), CDR1 is LNHDA and CDR2 is SQIVND.